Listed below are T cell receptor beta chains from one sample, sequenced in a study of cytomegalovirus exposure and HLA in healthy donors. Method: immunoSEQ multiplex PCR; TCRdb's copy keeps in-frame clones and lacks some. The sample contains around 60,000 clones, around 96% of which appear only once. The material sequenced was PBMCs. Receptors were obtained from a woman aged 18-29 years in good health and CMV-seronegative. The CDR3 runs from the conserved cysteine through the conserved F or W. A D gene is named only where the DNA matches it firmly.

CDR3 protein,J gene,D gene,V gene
CASSLGAPQHF,TRBJ1-5,-,TRBV28
CPLIGPLKQETQYF,TRBJ2-5,-,TRBV29-1
CASSLLAGDKETQYF,TRBJ2-5,TRBD2,TRBV28
CASRQQGGQPQHF,TRBJ1-5,TRBD1,TRBV28
CASSQGQGWNTGELFF,TRBJ2-2,TRBD1,TRBV4-3
CASTRDRALQPQHF,TRBJ1-5,TRBD1,TRBV19
CASSLGQGKSDTQYF,TRBJ2-3,TRBD1,TRBV5-1
CASSPVLTLTDTQYF,TRBJ2-3,-,TRBV7-8
CASSLARSGTNEQFF,TRBJ2-1,TRBD2,TRBV28
CASSQEGQTSYEQYF,TRBJ2-7,-,TRBV4-3
CSAKGATDTGELFF,TRBJ2-2,TRBD1,TRBV29-1
CASSLAGTGGNQPQHF,TRBJ1-5,TRBD1,TRBV5-6
CASSLSAQGSYGYTF,TRBJ1-2,-,TRBV7-2
CATSRQTSSYNEQFF,TRBJ2-1,-,TRBV15
CASSSGGYGYTF,TRBJ1-2,-,TRBV5-4
CASTPTGWAQPQHF,TRBJ1-5,-,TRBV10-2
CATSRDTPGVGQPQHF,TRBJ1-5,-,TRBV15
CASSLGRTTETQYF,TRBJ2-5,-,TRBV5-4
CASSLADRPNTEAFF,TRBJ1-1,-,TRBV7-9
CASSESNRGSTDTQYF,TRBJ2-3,TRBD1,TRBV25-1
CASSSGQGSYNEQFF,TRBJ2-1,TRBD1,TRBV7-3
CASSLQGPHQPQHF,TRBJ1-5,TRBD1,TRBV2
CASSPPSGTGAEKLFF,TRBJ1-4,TRBD1,TRBV18
CASRADSYNEQFF,TRBJ2-1,-,TRBV10-1
CASTQGAGSYGYTF,TRBJ1-2,TRBD1,TRBV7-9
CASRPGLAAYEQYF,TRBJ2-7,TRBD2,TRBV6-5
CASSPGTGSYEQYF,TRBJ2-7,TRBD1,TRBV7-3
CSGGPQGTQYF,TRBJ2-5,-,TRBV29-1
CASSIVGGPNQPQHF,TRBJ1-5,-,TRBV19
CASSLVGRFNTEAFF,TRBJ1-1,-,TRBV5-4
CASSLGSGGYEQFF,TRBJ2-1,TRBD2,TRBV11-3
CASSEWGTGDTGELFF,TRBJ2-2,TRBD1,TRBV25-1
CASSPALGLAAYNEQFF,TRBJ2-1,TRBD2,TRBV5-1
CASSPRWGRAEDTQYF,TRBJ2-3,TRBD2,TRBV19
CAWTQGAWGEQYF,TRBJ2-7,TRBD1,TRBV30
CASSRDRDQPQHF,TRBJ1-5,TRBD1,TRBV7-9
CASSLGAVGAGTQYF,TRBJ2-3,-,TRBV5-1
CAGGLAGGGNEQFF,TRBJ2-1,TRBD2,TRBV7-9
CASRGQLNQPQHF,TRBJ1-5,TRBD1,TRBV19